This entry is about one T cell receptor (beta chain). Its antigen remains unknown. Sample donors were healthy Caucasian individuals that came from Russia, aged 6 to 90. A minimum of 7 million PBMCs was isolated per sample. PCR was performed a second time for about 7 to 12 cycles using a sample-barcoded 5' primer and a J-beta primer mix. TCRdb used MiXCR to reprocess the 5' RACE reads, holding one entry per CDR3 protein. This table has 600,000 to 1,000,000 distinct CDR3 sequences, roughly 60% appearing once. This CDR3 is built from 15 residues. The V and J ends lost 7 bases and 4 bases respectively, with 17 bases between them. Germline V gene data show CDR1 as DFQATT and CDR2 as SNEGSKA (reference sequence). The data stem from a study of blood T cells in healthy people across ages. Study-wide findings and caveats: Aged donors had fewer naive CD4+ cells and lower diversity than long-lived donors. Researchers judged that diversity estimates from one million T cells fell short of true values.

This receptor was taken from a man aged 30 to 39 in good health. The rearrangement joins TRBV20-1 to TRBJ1-6; TRBD1 is a possible D gene (5 bases). Sequenced sample: blood. Here the CDR3 reads CSGFPTGGYNSPLHF. For the CDR3, the DNA is TGCAGTGGGTTCCCGACGGGGGGTTATAATTCACCCCTCCACTTT.